These T cell receptor beta chains were read from a single sample in a study of OX40 agonist ivuxolimab in advanced cancers. Some clones are missing from TCRdb's copy, which holds only in-frame ones; the method was immunoSEQ multiplex PCR. The sample has tens of thousands of clones; 65% to 90% are singletons. The sequencing used CD4+ or CD8+ T cells sorted from blood, collected in a trial of the OX40 agonist ivuxolimab. All receptors derive from an adult with an advanced solid tumor such as melanoma, head and neck, liver or kidney cancer. The CDR3 runs from the conserved cysteine through the conserved F or W. D genes are given only for firm matches. Size values are once, few and many counts, or a class for expanded clones, and some rows have none.

j_call,clone_size,v_call,d_call,cdr3_nt,cdr3_aa
TRBJ2-1,.,TRBV11-2,.,TGTGCCAGCAGCTTCCCGGGAGCGGGTGGCAATGAGCAGTTCTTC,CASSFPGAGGNEQFF
TRBJ1-6,.,TRBV7-2,.,TGTGCCAGCAGCACGATCCGAAATTCACCCCTCCACTTT,CASSTIRNSPLHF
TRBJ2-7,.,TRBV5-4,.,TGTGCCAGCAGCTTGTCGGGGGCGGGATTGGACGAGCAGTACTTC,CASSLSGAGLDEQYF
TRBJ1-2,.,TRBV5-1,TRBD1,TGCGCCAGCAGCCCCCGGACAGGTCCTACGTATGGCTACACCTTC,CASSPRTGPTYGYTF
TRBJ2-5,.,TRBV29-1,TRBD2,TGCAGCGTACCGACTAGCGGGAACGCAGAGACCCAGTACTTC,CSVPTSGNAETQYF
TRBJ1-5,.,TRBV19,.,TGTGCCAGTAGTATCCCAGGGAGTAATCAGCCCCAGCATTTT,CASSIPGSNQPQHF
TRBJ1-1,few,TRBV15,.,TGTGCCACCAGCAGAGAGGTGTCGGGCTACACTGAAGCTTTCTTT,CATSREVSGYTEAFF
TRBJ2-3,.,TRBV18,TRBD2,TGTGCCAGCTCACCAATTAGCGGGGTTAGCACAGATACGCAGTATTTT,CASSPISGVSTDTQYF
TRBJ1-3,.,TRBV7-2,.,TGTGCCAGCAGCTCGCAGGGTGGAAACACCATATATTTT,CASSSQGGNTIYF
TRBJ1-1,.,TRBV19,TRBD1,TGTGCCAGTAGTATAGACCCGGGACAGGGACTAGAGGCTTTCTTT,CASSIDPGQGLEAFF
TRBJ1-2,.,TRBV19,.,TGTGCCAGTAGTATTTTGGGGGATCGAGGCTACACCTTC,CASSILGDRGYTF
TRBJ2-3,.,TRBV7-3,TRBD2,TGTGCCAGCAGCTCGGGACTAGCGGGAAGCACAGATACGCAGTATTTT,CASSSGLAGSTDTQYF
TRBJ1-1,.,TRBV6-4,.,TGTGCCAGCAGTATGACAAGGAACACTGAAGCTTTCTTT,CASSMTRNTEAFF
TRBJ1-3,.,TRBV19,.,TGTGCCAGTAAAGACAGACGCTCTGGAAACACCATATATTTT,CASKDRRSGNTIYF
TRBJ1-2,.,TRBV28,.,TGTGCCAGCAGGACAGTGACCTATGGCTACACCTTC,CASRTVTYGYTF